One and the same sample provided the 27 T cell receptor beta chains below, sequenced in a study of cytomegalovirus exposure and HLA in healthy donors. The study ran its PCR with 60 Vbeta and 13 Jbeta primers. Using immunoSEQ multiplex PCR, the repertoire was profiled, and TCRdb retains in-frame clones only, with some absent. This sample yields some 120,000 clones, of which 74% are seen a single time; approximately 6% belongs to the top ten. The sample taken for sequencing was PBMCs. The source is a woman in her forties or fifties in good health and CMV-seropositive.

This clone was picked up one time. The genes are TRBV21-1 and TRBJ2-7; the D call of TRBD2 is as the table states it, not checked on the DNA. TRBV21-1 is a pseudogene segment. This CDR3 comprises 17 residues. The CDR3 coding sequence is TGTGCCAGCAGCAAAGAACCCCCCGGGAGAGGAGACTACGAGCAGTACTTC. Translated: CASSKEPPGRGDYEQYF.

This clone has more than one count but fewer than ten. The chain employs TRBV6-6 and TRBJ2-3; 7 nucleotides align to TRBD1. The V and J ends lost 6 bases and 2 bases, in that order; junction bases with no gene match: 8. The CDR3 has 15 residues. CDR1 MNHNY and CDR2 SVGAGI come from the germline V gene (reference sequence). The CDR3 reads CASRQRQGVTDTQYF. The CDR3 DNA reads as TGTGCCAGCAGACAACGACAGGGTGTCACAGATACGCAGTATTTT.

This clone came up a few times. This chain links TRBV19 with TRBJ1-1, with D maybe TRBD1 (5 bases). The length of the CDR3 is 12 residues. V lost 10 bases to trimming and J lost 4 bases, with 13 bases between them. Germline V gene data show CDR1 as LNHDA and CDR2 as SQIVND (reference sequence). DNA for the CDR3: TGTGCCACCTGGGGGGGAAGCACTGAAGCTTTCTTT. It is translated as CATWGGSTEAFF.

The chain employs TRBV6-5 and TRBJ1-2; D is possibly TRBD1 (5 bases). CDR1 is MNHEY and CDR2 is SVGAGI in the germline V gene. Between the trimmed V and J ends, which lost 7 bases and 8 bases, there was a span of 14 bases. This CDR3 comprises 12 residues. The CDR3: CASTKGVGGYTF. The CDR3 DNA reads as TGTGCCAGCACCAAAGGGGTGGGCGGCTACACCTTC.

The V gene is TRBV27, the J gene TRBJ1-1; D unclear. CDR1 is MNHEY, CDR2 SMNVEV, per germline (reference sequence). This CDR3 has 14 amino acids. V was pared by 1 base and J by 4 bases, with 10 bases between. CDR3 amino acids: CASSLWAASTEAFF. The CDR3 region has the DNA TGTGCCAGCAGTTTATGGGCCGCGTCCACTGAAGCTTTCTTT.

The V and J genes are TRBV20-1 and TRBJ2-5; D unclear. V was pared by 6 bases and J by 4 bases, with 9 bases between. CDR1 and CDR2 from the germline V gene are DFQATT and SNEGSKA (reference sequence). This CDR3 has 11 residues. The CDR3 is CSAVRLETQYF. In nucleotides, the CDR3 is TGCAGTGCAGTGAGACTAGAGACCCAGTACTTC.

The chain joins TRBV4-2 to TRBJ1-2; 7 nucleotides align to TRBD1. The V and J ends lost 6 bases and 2 bases, in that order; junction bases with no gene match: 9. Germline CDR1 is LGHNA and CDR2 is YNFKEQ. This CDR3 region has 15 residues. The CDR3 loop reads CASRDTGASNYGYTF. The CDR3 DNA reads TGTGCCAGCAGGGACACAGGGGCTTCCAACTATGGCTACACCTTC.

In its sample, this clone was seen a few times. The chain links TRBV27 to TRBJ2-2; D is possibly TRBD2 (6 bases). V dropped 6 bases and J dropped 6 bases, with 11 bases sitting between them. Germline-derived CDR1 and CDR2 are MNHEY and SMNVEV (reference sequence). CDR3 size: 13 residues. CDR3 coding DNA: TGTGCCAGCAGCGCGTCGGGGGCCGGGGAGCTGTTTTTT. Amino acids: CASSASGAGELFF.

The gene calls are TRBV7-2 and TRBJ1-6; D may be TRBD1 (6 bases). Germline values: CDR1 SGHTA, CDR2 FQGNSA. V was pared by 5 bases and J by 5 bases, with 10 bases between. The CDR3 has 14 amino acids. The CDR3 loop is CASSKDSNNSPLHF. Written as DNA, the CDR3 is TGTGCCAGCAGCAAGGACAGCAATAATTCACCCCTCCACTTT.

This clone was recorded at least ten times. This rearrangement joins TRBV19 to TRBJ1-4; D is unclear. Per the germline V gene, CDR1 is LNHDA and CDR2 is SQIVND (reference sequence). Trimming shortened V by 6 bases and J by 0 bases, and 14 bases separated the two germline ends. The CDR3 loop spans 16 amino acids. The CDR3 nucleotides are TGTGCCAGTAGCTCACCGGGAGGACCAACTAATGAAAAACTGTTTTTT. Protein product: CASSSPGGPTNEKLFF. Complete variable domain (other parts from reference TRBV19 and TRBJ1-4): DGGITQSPKYLFRKEGQNVTLSCEQNLNHDAMYWYRQDPGQGLRLIYYSQIVNDFQKGDIAEGYSVSREKKESFPLTVTSAQKNPTAFYLCASSSPGGPTNEKLFFGSGTQLSVL.

The rearrangement links TRBV5-4 to TRBJ1-1; TRBD1 is a possible D gene (5 bases). CDR3 length: 15 amino acids. The germline V and J ends were trimmed by 7 bases and 4 bases, with 20 bases remaining between them. The germline CDR1 and CDR2 sequences are SGHNT and YYREEE (reference sequence). CDR3: CASSPPGRASTEAFF. The CDR3 DNA reads as TGTGCCAGCTCCCCTCCTGGCAGGGCGTCCACTGAAGCTTTCTTT.

This clone was recorded a few times. V usage is TRBV5-1 and J usage is TRBJ2-3; D might be TRBD1 (5 bases). CDR1 is SGHRS and CDR2 is YFSETQ in the germline V gene. There are 15 residues in the CDR3. Deletions cut 1 base from V and 3 bases from J, with 12 bases between. The CDR3 nucleotides are TGCGCCAGCAGCTTGTACAGGCTAAAAACAGATACGCAGTATTTT. It specifies CASSLYRLKTDTQYF.

This clone occurred once. V usage is TRBV6-5 and J usage is TRBJ1-5; tentative D call: TRBD1 (5 bases). CDR3 length equals 15 residues. Germline V CDR1 and CDR2: MNHEY, SVGAGI. The V end was cut by 5 bases, the J end by 3 bases, with 14 bases between. CDR3 region: CASSRGWDSNQPQHF. CDR3 sequence (DNA): TGTGCCAGCAGTAGGGGTTGGGATTCCAATCAGCCCCAGCATTTT.

The chain carries TRBV7-6 and TRBJ2-3, with D possibly matching TRBD1 (5 bases). Trimming left V 3 bases short and J 3 bases short, with 7 bases between. The CDR3 has 13 residues. The V gene's germline CDR1 is SGHVS and CDR2 FNYEAQ. The CDR3 coding sequence is TGTGCCAGCAGCTTCTCAGGGACAGATACGCAGTATTTT. This gives the protein CASSFSGTDTQYF.

This chain uses TRBV2 with TRBJ1-2; D gene unclear. The germline V gene has CDR1 SNHLY and CDR2 FYNNEI. The V end lost 2 bases, the J end lost 8 bases, and 18 bases lay between the germline ends. The CDR3 covers 15 residues. This CDR3 reads CASSESLRSFGGYTF. CDR3 coding DNA: TGTGCCAGCAGTGAAAGCCTCAGGTCGTTTGGGGGCTACACCTTC.

This clone has a handful of counts. The CDR3 spells CASSPGGLSTDTQYF. The CDR3 DNA follows: TGTGCCAGCAGCCCGGGGGGGTTATCTACAGATACGCAGTATTTT. The genes are TRBV11-2 and TRBJ2-3; 8 nucleotides align to TRBD2. Per germline, CDR1 SGHAT and CDR2 FQNNGV. The V and J ends lost 5 bases and 3 bases, in that order; junction bases with no gene match: 7. The CDR3 is made up of 15 amino acids. Combining the CDR3 with reference TRBV11-2 and TRBJ2-3 gives the whole variable domain EAGVAQSPRYKIIEKRQSVAFWCNPISGHATLYWYQQILGQGPKLLIQFQNNGVVDDSQLPKDRFSAERLKGVDSTLKIQPAKLEDSAVYLCASSPGGLSTDTQYFGPGTRLTVL.

This chain links TRBV9 with TRBJ2-5, with 11 positions matching TRBD2. Germline trimming cut 3 bases from V and 3 bases from J; bases unmatched to any gene: 7. Germline CDR1 reads SGDLS; CDR2 reads YYNGEE. This CDR3 region has 16 residues. The CDR3 sequence is CASSAFQGLAEETQYF. The CDR3 region has the DNA TGTGCCAGCAGCGCCTTTCAGGGACTAGCGGAAGAGACCCAGTACTTC.

This sequence joins TRBV7-2 and TRBJ1-5, with TRBD1 as a possible D gene (5 bases). V gave up 5 bases and J gave up 2 bases, with 10 bases separating them. In germline, CDR1 is SGHTA, CDR2 FQGNSA. The CDR3 extends over 14 amino acids. The CDR3: CASSPQGGNQPQHF. The CDR3 bases are TGTGCCAGCAGCCCCCAGGGTGGCAATCAGCCCCAGCATTTT.

V and J are TRBV2 and TRBJ2-1, with 13 bases aligning to TRBD2. Germline assignment: CDR1 SNHLY and CDR2 FYNNEI. The junction had 8 bases not matched to a gene; V was cut back by 11 bases and J by 10 bases. The CDR3 length is 13 residues. The CDR3 region is CAGTSGGAREQFF. DNA of the CDR3: TGTGCCGGTACTAGCGGGGGGGCCAGGGAGCAGTTCTTC.

J is TRBJ2-2 and V is TRBV14; D ambiguous. V was cut by 4 bases and J by 11 bases, with 17 bases left in between. In germline, CDR1 is SGHDN, CDR2 FVKESK. The CDR3 loop spans 14 amino acids. The CDR3 sequence: CASSLAARFSELFF. For the CDR3, the DNA is TGTGCCAGCAGCCTTGCCGCTCGGTTTAGTGAGCTGTTTTTT.

The chain links TRBV18 to TRBJ1-5; D is undetermined. CDR1 KGHSH and CDR2 LQKENI come from the germline V gene. CDR3 size: 15 residues. Trimming took off 4 bases at V and 2 bases at J, with 12 bases between the two ends. CDR3 amino acids: CASSLSDGGNQPQHF. The CDR3, as DNA: TGTGCCAGCTCACTGTCTGACGGGGGCAATCAGCCCCAGCATTTT.

The V and J genes are TRBV5-8 and TRBJ2-5; the D gene is possibly TRBD1 (6 bases). The CDR3 has 16 residues. In germline, CDR1 is SGHTS, CDR2 YDEGEE. Trimming stripped 2 bases from V and 2 bases from J, with 16 bases between. The CDR3 is CASSLQQGGGQETQYF. The CDR3 nucleotides read TGTGCCAGCAGCTTACAACAGGGCGGAGGACAAGAGACCCAGTACTTC.

The CDR3 sequence: CASSILAGSSYEQYF. As DNA, the CDR3 is TGCGCCAGCAGCATTCTAGCGGGGAGCTCCTACGAGCAGTACTTC. The J gene is TRBJ2-7, the V gene TRBV5-1, with 9 nucleotides matching TRBD2. After removal of 4 bases from V and 0 bases from J, the junction contained 5 bases not matched to a gene. Germline-derived CDR1 and CDR2 are SGHRS and YFSETQ. The CDR3 length is 15 residues.

The chain has TRBV2 and TRBJ2-5, with 9 bases that match TRBD2. Germline trimming cut 5 bases from V and 4 bases from J; bases unmatched to any gene: 5. Germline values: CDR1 SNHLY, CDR2 FYNNEI. CDR3 length: 14 amino acids. CDR3 loop: CASSKERGAETQYF. For the CDR3, the DNA is TGTGCCAGCAGTAAGGAGCGGGGGGCAGAGACCCAGTACTTC.

The V and J genes are TRBV18 and TRBJ1-1; 8 nucleotides match TRBD1. In germline, CDR1 is KGHSH, CDR2 LQKENI. The CDR3 has 15 residues. Germline trimming cut 4 bases from V and 2 bases from J; bases unmatched to any gene: 6. The CDR3 protein is CASSREGQANTEAFF. CDR3 DNA sequence: TGTGCCAGCTCACGGGAGGGACAGGCTAACACTGAAGCTTTCTTT.

The V gene is TRBV18, the J gene TRBJ2-3; D remains ambiguous. The CDR3 spans 12 residues. V gave up 5 bases and J gave up 0 bases, with 3 bases separating them. Per the germline V gene, CDR1 is KGHSH and CDR2 is LQKENI. CDR3 region: CASSTSTDTQYF. CDR3 coding DNA: TGTGCCAGCTCAACTAGCACAGATACGCAGTATTTT.

This rearrangement joins TRBV2 to TRBJ1-1; D is ambiguous. CDR1 and CDR2 from the germline V gene are SNHLY and FYNNEI. V was cut by 6 bases and J by 0 bases, with 8 bases left in between. The CDR3 runs 13 residues. The CDR3 protein is CASRSLMNTEAFF. CDR3 DNA sequence: TGTGCCAGCAGATCTTTAATGAACACTGAAGCTTTCTTT.